This T cell receptor beta chain appears in the sequencing data of a study of T cell repertoires in cytomegalovirus infection (dated by TCRdb to 2018 to 2020). With respect to the entire study: Alongside well-studied HLA-B-restricted epitopes, the peptide stimulations were aimed at recently identified HLA-C-restricted CMV epitopes, whose presentation resists viral immunomodulation. Donor HLA type was relevant to the analysis, as public TCR beta signatures indicated carriage of CMV infection together with the matching HLA type.

Results and caveats for the whole study, not just this receptor: In both this cohort and an independent roughly 350-donor cohort, the cumulative frequency of public TCR beta family members distinguished carriers of CMV infection plus the relevant HLA type. The ex vivo response was dominated by HLA-C-restricted CMV-specific TCR beta clonotypes, which also provided the single most frequent clonotype in two of eight donors.

Sequencer: Illumina HiSeq 1500. The public reads were reanalyzed by TCRdb: fastp trimming at Q25, MiXCR alignment, in-frame beta chains only. Here each entry gathers all rows of one CDR3 protein and keeps the most common genes and DNA. This sample comprises under 500,000 distinct CDR3 sequences, approximately 42% of them detected only once. About 39% of the sample is held by the ten biggest clonotypes. As to this clonotype: Its antigen specificity is not known. Within one base of it there is no much larger clone, and no base qualities were kept.

From cysteine to phenylalanine, the CDR3 is 14 amino acids long. CDR3 DNA only is kept here, 42 bases in frame from base 1. Trimming removed 2 bases from V and 5 bases from J, leaving 11 bases between the germline ends. In the paper's terms, the treatment or condition label means: in vitro stimulation with specific CMV peptide epitopes to enrich CMV-specific T cells. The TCR comes from a human donor in good health (CMV status not recorded). Some clones in this sample may be carry-over from other donors' samples. Recombination joined TRBV12-3 or TRBV12-4 with TRBJ2-3; TRBD2 is a possible D gene, resting on 6 matching bases. The material sequenced was cultured PBMCs, taken from culture after CMV antigen stimulation. The nucleotide sequence is given as TGTGCCAGCAGTTTAATGCGGGGCGGAGATACGCAGTATTTT. It translates as CASSLMRGGDTQYF.